This T cell receptor (beta chain) emerged from a study of shared clonotypes between healthy human individuals. Study results and limitations: In contrast to clonotypes shared by all four donors, non-shared clonotypes had lower generation probabilities. Larger richness was generally estimated for naive than memory subsets.

Naive CD8 cells were CD45RO-negative, positively selected for CCR7, excluding terminally differentiated effector memory CD45RA+ cells. The V end was cut by 7 bases, the J end by 1 base, with 9 bases between. This CDR3 is built from 13 residues. Germline CDR1 reads MDHEN; CDR2 reads SYDVKM. Using immunoSEQ multiplex PCR, the repertoire was profiled, and TCRdb retains in-frame clones only, with some absent. Seen here are approximately 2,200,000 clones, just over 90% observed once, and the top ten hold under 2%. About this clone: What it binds is unknown.

The chain is built from TRBV28 and TRBJ2-3; no clear D. This clonotype originated in a young man in good health. Some clones in this sample may be carry-over from other donors' samples. The source material was naive CD8+ T cells from PBMCs. The CDR3 here is CASTPVGTDTQYF. The DNA for the CDR3 is TGTGCCAGCACCCCGGTGGGCACAGATACGCAGTATTTT.